A selection of T cell receptor beta chains follows, all from one sample in a study of blood T cell repertoires in COVID-19. Using immunoSEQ multiplex PCR, the repertoire was profiled, and TCRdb retains in-frame clones only, with some absent. The sample holds a few hundred thousand clones; approximately 90% are singletons and the top ten take roughly 12%. The sample consisted of peripheral blood. The source is a woman aged 18-29 years who had recovered from COVID-19. Each CDR3 is given with its conserved first and last residue. The D gene is left open where the match is weak. A clone size is listed for some rows: how often the clone was seen (once, few, many), or a class if it is expanded.

d_gene: TRBD1; j_gene: TRBJ1-6; abundance: NA; v_gene: TRBV27; CDR3nt: TGTGCCAGCACGATACAGGGGGCGAATAATTCACCCCTCCACTTT; CDR3aa: CASTIQGANNSPLHF
d_gene: NA; j_gene: TRBJ2-2; abundance: NA; v_gene: TRBV27; CDR3nt: TGTGCCAGCAGTTTAGCGGCCGGGGAGCTGTTTTTT; CDR3aa: CASSLAAGELFF
d_gene: NA; j_gene: TRBJ1-2; abundance: NA; v_gene: TRBV7-2; CDR3nt: TGTGCCAGCAGCTTAGACCCAAACCCAGGGGAGGGTGGCTACACCTTC; CDR3aa: CASSLDPNPGEGGYTF
d_gene: TRBD1; j_gene: TRBJ1-1; abundance: NA; v_gene: TRBV27; CDR3nt: TGTGCCAGCAGTCTAGGGACAGGGGCGAACACTGAAGCTTTCTTT; CDR3aa: CASSLGTGANTEAFF
d_gene: TRBD1; j_gene: TRBJ1-2; abundance: NA; v_gene: TRBV3-1/TRBV3-2; CDR3nt: TGTGCCAGCAGCCGAGACAGGGGCGCGGGTGGCTACACCTTC; CDR3aa: CASSRDRGAGGYTF
d_gene: NA; j_gene: TRBJ2-1; abundance: NA; v_gene: TRBV7-3; CDR3nt: TGTGCCAGCAGCTTCCTTGACGAGGGCAATGAGCAGTTCTTC; CDR3aa: CASSFLDEGNEQFF
d_gene: NA; j_gene: TRBJ1-1; abundance: NA; v_gene: TRBV15; CDR3nt: TGTGCCACCAGCAGAATCGGGGGGCCTTTAATGAACACTGAAGCTTTCTTT; CDR3aa: CATSRIGGPLMNTEAFF
d_gene: TRBD2; j_gene: TRBJ2-1; abundance: few; v_gene: TRBV5-4; CDR3nt: TGTGCCAGCAGCTCAACTAGCGGGAGCCCGTATGAGCAGTTCTTC; CDR3aa: CASSSTSGSPYEQFF
d_gene: NA; j_gene: TRBJ1-2; abundance: NA; v_gene: TRBV5-1; CDR3nt: TGCGCCAGCAGCCTTCGCCCCGGGACACACAACTATGGCTACACCTTC; CDR3aa: CASSLRPGTHNYGYTF
d_gene: TRBD1; j_gene: TRBJ1-2; abundance: NA; v_gene: TRBV5-6; CDR3nt: TGTGCCAGCAGCGGACGGGCCACAGGGGGCTTTAACTATGGCTACACCTTC; CDR3aa: CASSGRATGGFNYGYTF
d_gene: TRBD2; j_gene: TRBJ2-1; abundance: NA; v_gene: TRBV7-2; CDR3nt: TGTGCCAGCAGCTTACGGCTAGCGGGAGCCAGCTCCTACAATGAGCAGTTCTTC; CDR3aa: CASSLRLAGASSYNEQFF